These 12 T cell receptor beta chains were all obtained from the same sample, sequenced in a study of blood T cell repertoires in COVID-19. The protocol was immunoSEQ multiplex PCR, while the TCRdb copy is restricted to in-frame clones and leaves out a portion. Of a few hundred thousand clones listed, around 91% are singletons. Source material: PBMCs or T cells enriched from blood (not recorded which). The receptors shown here come from a woman in her thirties or forties who had recovered from COVID-19.

J is TRBJ2-1 and V is TRBV9; 8 nucleotides line up with TRBD2. The CDR3 sequence is 12 residues long. Germline values: CDR1 SGDLS, CDR2 YYNGEE. The junction had 5 bases not matched to a gene; V was cut back by 0 bases and J by 15 bases. The CDR3 nucleotides read TGTGCCAGCAGCGTAGCTTCGGGAGGGATGTTCTTC. Translating it yields CASSVASGGMFF.

This rearrangement joins TRBV7-9 to TRBJ2-3; D gene ambiguous. CDR3 length: 12 residues. V shed 1 base and J shed 6 bases, with 5 bases lying between them. Germline V gives CDR1 SEHNR, CDR2 FQNEAQ (reference sequence). The CDR3 region has the DNA TGTGCCAGCAGCTTAGAGAGGGATACGCAGTATTTT. This translates into CASSLERDTQYF.

The CDR3 sequence: CASSQGLAGELADTQYF. The CDR3 DNA reads as TGTGCCAGCAGCCAAGGGCTGGCGGGGGAGTTGGCAGATACGCAGTATTTT. V is TRBV4-2 and J is TRBJ2-3, with 7 bases fitting TRBD2. The CDR3 length is 17 residues. Germline CDR1 LGHNA, CDR2 YNFKEQ. V was pared by 1 base and J by 4 bases, with 11 bases of the junction left unmatched.

The CDR3 is CASSFSQSSGNTIYF. CDR3 nucleotide sequence: TGTGCCAGCAGCTTTTCACAGTCCTCTGGAAACACCATATATTTT. This chain joins TRBV7-2 and TRBJ1-3; no clear D. This CDR3 has 15 amino acids. Per the germline V gene, CDR1 is SGHTA and CDR2 is FQGNSA. Trimming took 3 bases from V and 0 from J, leaving 9 bases between them. Using reference TRBV7-2 and TRBJ1-3 for the parts outside the CDR3, the full variable domain is GAGVSQSPSNKVTEKGKDVELRCDPISGHTALYWYRQSLGQGLEFLIYFQGNSAPDKSGLPSDRFSAERTGGSVSTLTIQRTQQEDSAVYLCASSFSQSSGNTIYFGEGSWLTVV.

The gene calls are TRBV11-2 and TRBJ1-6; possible D gene TRBD1, 6 bases. Trimming pared 5 bases from V and 3 bases from J, leaving 17 bases between. The CDR3 consists of 17 residues. Germline values: CDR1 SGHAT, CDR2 FQNNGV. The CDR3 DNA sequence: TGTGCCAGCAGCCGGACAGAGAGTCTCATCTATAATTCACCCCTCCACTTT. As protein: CASSRTESLIYNSPLHF.

The chain joins TRBV9 to TRBJ2-1; 7 positions match TRBD2. Germline lookup yields CDR1 SGDLS and CDR2 YYNGEE. The CDR3 is 14 amino acids. Trimming took 0 bases from V and 10 from J; bases not matched to a gene: 7. The CDR3 DNA reads as TGTGCCAGCAGCGTAGCTACTCCGCGGGAGGAGCAGTTCTTC. Translated, it gives CASSVATPREEQFF.

This clone has just a few counts. The V and J genes are TRBV19 and TRBJ2-1; 7 bases are shared with TRBD2. From germline, CDR1 is LNHDA and CDR2 SQIVND (reference sequence). There are 15 residues in the CDR3. V was clipped by 8 bases and J by 2 bases; unmatched bases: 9. The CDR3 coding sequence is TGTGCCAGTTGCTGGGGCGGGGGAACCTACAATGAGCAGTTCTTC. Translation: CASCWGGGTYNEQFF.

The rearrangement joins TRBV4-1 to TRBJ2-4; 15 bases are shared with TRBD2. The CDR3 length is 20 residues. With V trimmed by 0 bases and J by 0 bases, 6 bases remained unmatched. CDR1 and CDR2 (germline): MGHRA, YSYEKL. The CDR3 DNA follows: TGCGCCAGCAGCCAAGATCATGGACTAGCGGGAGGGCTAGCCAAAAACATTCAGTACTTC. It specifies CASSQDHGLAGGLAKNIQYF.

In nucleotides, the CDR3 is TGTGCCTGGAGGGCACAGGGGGAGTCCTACGAGCAGTACTTC. It codes for CAWRAQGESYEQYF. The chain uses TRBV30 and TRBJ2-7, with TRBD1 matching 8 bases. Per germline, CDR1 GTSNPN and CDR2 SVGIG (reference sequence). Trimming took 3 bases from V and 1 from J; bases not matched to a gene: 5. The CDR3 contains 14 residues.

This chain links TRBV29-1 with TRBJ1-1, with D uncertain. V was pared by 3 bases and J by 1 base, with 9 bases between. Germline loops: CDR1 SQVTM, CDR2 ANQGSEA. This CDR3 contains 13 residues. The CDR3 is CSVDEGTNTEAFF. For the CDR3, the DNA is TGCAGCGTTGACGAGGGCACGAACACTGAAGCTTTCTTT. Using reference TRBV29-1 and TRBJ1-1 for the parts outside the CDR3, the full variable domain is SAVISQKPSRDICQRGTSLTIQCQVDSQVTMMFWYRQQPGQSLTLIATANQGSEATYESGFVIDKFPISRPNLTFSTLTVSNMSPEDSSIYLCSVDEGTNTEAFFGQGTRLTVV.

The V call is TRBV13, the J call TRBJ1-5; 10 bases agree with TRBD1. CDR1 and CDR2 (germline): PRHDT, FYEKMQ (reference sequence). There are 14 residues in the CDR3. The J segment lost 10 bases and the V segment lost 3 bases, leaving 6 bases of the junction unmatched. The CDR3 sequence is CASSLGQGINPQHF. The CDR3 coding sequence is TGTGCCAGCAGCTTGGGACAGGGGATCAATCCCCAGCATTTT. Drawing the rest from reference TRBV13 and TRBJ1-5, the complete variable domain is AAGVIQSPRHLIKEKRETATLKCYPIPRHDTVYWYQQGPGQDPQFLISFYEKMQSDKGSIPDRFSAQQFSDYHSELNMSSLELGDSALYFCASSLGQGINPQHFGDGTRLSIL.

This sequence joins TRBV19 and TRBJ1-4, with a weak D call TRBD1 (6 bases). Germline V gene lookup returns CDR1 LNHDA and CDR2 SQIVND (reference sequence). The CDR3 runs to 15 residues. V lost 8 bases and J 0 bases, leaving 13 bases between the germline ends. As DNA, the CDR3 is TGTGCCAGTGGATCCTCAGGGGCAACTAATGAAAAACTGTTTTTT. It encodes CASGSSGATNEKLFF.